These 31 T cell receptor beta chains were sequenced from one sample in a study of blood T cell repertoires in COVID-19. The assay was immunoSEQ multiplex PCR, and TCRdb's table has in-frame clones only and misses some. The table has about 210,000 clones, 88% seen once; the top ten hold 1.4% to 1.5%. Sequencing was performed on peripheral blood. The receptor set was obtained from a man between 18 and 35 years old with active or convalescent COVID-19.

This clone was detected only a few times. V usage is TRBV5-1 and J usage is TRBJ1-2, with 9 bases fitting TRBD1. Germline values: CDR1 SGHRS, CDR2 YFSETQ. With V trimmed by 4 bases and J by 6 bases, 7 bases remained unmatched. The CDR3 has 14 residues. This CDR3 reads CASSPGDRDNGYTF. CDR3 nucleotides: TGCGCCAGCAGCCCCGGGGACAGGGATAATGGCTACACCTTC.

This rearrangement joins TRBV7-9 to TRBJ2-3; 9 nucleotides match TRBD2. Looked up from germline, CDR1 is SEHNR and CDR2 is FQNEAQ (reference sequence). The CDR3 has 18 residues. The V segment lost 5 bases and the J segment 2 bases; nucleotides outside the gene matches: 14. The CDR3 coding sequence is TGTGCCAGCAGCCCTGGGATGGCTGCGGGAGGGCTCACAGATACGCAGTATTTT. It specifies CASSPGMAAGGLTDTQYF.

The gene calls are TRBV7-6 and TRBJ2-7, with D possibly being TRBD2 (5 bases). CDR3 length equals 16 residues. CDR1 SGHVS and CDR2 FNYEAQ come from the germline V gene. V lost 5 bases and J 2 bases, leaving 19 bases between the germline ends. The CDR3 loop reads CASSAITSPSAYEQYF. The CDR3 DNA follows: TGTGCCAGCAGCGCAATCACTAGTCCGTCGGCCTACGAGCAGTACTTC.

The rearrangement joins TRBV7-9 to TRBJ1-2; no firm D call. CDR3 length: 10 amino acids. The germline V and J ends were trimmed by 1 base and 9 bases, with 3 bases remaining between them. Germline loops: CDR1 SEHNR, CDR2 FQNEAQ (reference sequence). The CDR3 bases are TGTGCCAGCAGCTTAGATAGCTACACCTTC. This translates into CASSLDSYTF.

This clone appeared a single time. This chain links TRBV28 with TRBJ1-2; D unclear. Germline V gene lookup returns CDR1 MDHEN and CDR2 SYDVKM. The CDR3 is 15 residues long. Trimming left V 2 bases short and J 2 bases short, with 12 bases between. Here the CDR3 DNA reads TGTGCCAGCAGTTTACGGACTCCTGCGAACTATGGCTACACCTTC. Translation: CASSLRTPANYGYTF.

The chain couples TRBV19 to TRBJ2-7; 9 nucleotides align to TRBD1. The CDR3 is made up of 14 amino acids. Germline CDR1 LNHDA, CDR2 SQIVND (reference sequence). The junction had 6 bases not matched to a gene; V was cut back by 3 bases and J by 6 bases. The DNA of the CDR3 is TGTGCCAGTAGTATTGGACAGGGGCTGGCCGAGCAGTACTTC. Its translation: CASSIGQGLAEQYF.

This chain connects TRBV25-1 to TRBJ1-2; 9 positions match TRBD1. Germline V gene data show CDR1 as MGHDK and CDR2 as SYGVNS. Losses at the gene ends were 6 bases for V and 7 bases for J; bases not matched to a gene: 9. The CDR3 spans 14 residues. The CDR3 DNA reads as TGTGCCAGCAGGGGACAGGGAAATGTGGGTGGCTACACCTTC. This translates into CASRGQGNVGGYTF.

The CDR3 reads CASSSMGVDSEAFF. CDR3 coding DNA: TGTGCCAGCAGCTCAATGGGGGTGGACAGTGAAGCTTTCTTT. The J gene is TRBJ1-1, the V gene TRBV4-2; D is perhaps TRBD1 (6 bases). The CDR3 length is 14 residues. From germline, CDR1 is LGHNA and CDR2 YNFKEQ. The V end lost 5 bases, the J end lost 7 bases, and 17 bases lay between the germline ends.

The chain uses TRBV19 and TRBJ1-3; maybe TRBD1 (5 bases). Trimming shortened V by 5 bases and J by 0 bases, and 8 bases separated the two germline ends. CDR1 is LNHDA and CDR2 is SQIVND in the germline V gene (reference sequence). The CDR3 runs to 14 residues. The CDR3 coding sequence is TGTGCCAGTAGTCCCGGGGGCTCTGGAAACACCATATATTTT. It encodes CASSPGGSGNTIYF.

The chain has TRBV21-1 and TRBJ2-7; the table's D gene call, TRBD2, was not cross checked with the DNA. TRBV21-1 corresponds to a pseudogene. The CDR3 runs 15 residues. CDR3 in amino acids: CASSPGLAGTYEQYF. The CDR3 DNA reads as TGTGCCAGCAGCCCCGGACTAGCGGGAACCTACGAGCAGTACTTC.

A single count supports this clone. This chain uses TRBV6-5 with TRBJ2-3; 11 bases agree with TRBD2. The CDR3 runs to 15 residues. V lost 2 bases, J lost 6 bases, and 4 bases stayed unmatched. Germline V CDR1 and CDR2: MNHEY, SVGAGI. The CDR3: CASSYLAGGVDTQYF. CDR3 DNA sequence: TGTGCCAGCAGTTACCTAGCGGGAGGTGTGGATACGCAGTATTTT.

The rearrangement joins TRBV7-9 to TRBJ1-2; D is uncertain. Trimming removed 5 bases at V and 8 bases at J, with 15 bases between. The CDR3 is made up of 13 amino acids. CDR1 SEHNR and CDR2 FQNEAQ come from the germline V gene (reference sequence). The CDR3 sequence: CASSETSTRGYTF. The CDR3 bases are TGTGCCAGCAGCGAGACATCTACCAGGGGCTACACCTTC.

There are a few counts of this clone. The CDR3 DNA is TGTGCCAGCAGCTTGACACATAATCCGGGACAGGGAGGCGGCTACACCTTC. Its translation: CASSLTHNPGQGGGYTF. The chain is built from TRBV7-9 and TRBJ1-2; 9 bases map to TRBD1. The J segment lost 8 bases and the V segment lost 3 bases, leaving 16 bases of the junction unmatched. The CDR3 loop spans 17 amino acids. Germline values: CDR1 SEHNR, CDR2 FQNEAQ (reference sequence).

The CDR3 spells CASSLGTSGGNEQFF. The CDR3 coding sequence is TGTGCCAGCAGTCTCGGGACTAGCGGGGGCAATGAGCAGTTCTTC. This chain uses TRBV27 with TRBJ2-1; 14 bases map to TRBD2. V gave up 5 bases and J gave up 6 bases; unmatched junction bases: 3. CDR1 MNHEY and CDR2 SMNVEV come from the germline V gene (reference sequence). The CDR3 is 15 residues long.

The rearrangement joins TRBV3-1 (or the pseudogene TRBV3-2) to TRBJ1-2; D possibly corresponds to TRBD1 (5 bases). The germline V gene has CDR1 LGHDT and CDR2 YNNKEL (reference sequence). The CDR3 totals 13 residues. V lost 0 bases and J 9 bases, leaving 11 bases between the germline ends. CDR3 amino acids: CASSQDPGESYTF. The CDR3 nucleotides read TGTGCCAGCAGCCAAGATCCGGGGGAAAGCTACACCTTC.

The chain recombines TRBV7-8 with TRBJ2-6, with a possible D match to TRBD1 (6 bases). This CDR3 has 16 amino acids. Trimming left V 5 bases short and J 0 bases short, with 11 bases between. Germline V gene sequence: CDR1 SGHVS, CDR2 FQNEAQ. Here the CDR3 DNA reads TGTGCCAGCAGCATACCAGGGGTCTCTGGGGCCAACGTCCTGACTTTC. Amino acid sequence: CASSIPGVSGANVLTF.

J is TRBJ2-5 and V is TRBV5-1, with TRBD1 matching over 9 bases. Germline V gives CDR1 SGHRS, CDR2 YFSETQ. The CDR3 consists of 15 residues. Trimming cost V 7 bases and J 5 bases; bases outside gene matches: 12. In DNA form, the CDR3 reads TGCGCCAGCTCCCCGGCCGGGACAGGGTGGGAGACCCAGTACTTC. Protein sequence: CASSPAGTGWETQYF.

This clone was seen a single time. The chain couples TRBV6-6 to TRBJ1-2; no reliable D call. Trimming stripped 6 bases from V and 4 bases from J, with 6 bases between. The CDR3 is 11 residues long. Looked up from germline, CDR1 is MNHNY and CDR2 is SVGAGI (reference sequence). CDR3 sequence: CASRRGYGYTF. The CDR3, as DNA: TGTGCCAGCAGGCGGGGCTATGGCTACACCTTC.

This clone came up once. The V call is TRBV6-6, the J call TRBJ2-2; 8 positions match TRBD1. This CDR3 has 15 amino acids. Germline loops: CDR1 MNHNY, CDR2 SVGAGI (reference sequence). V was pared by 6 bases and J by 3 bases, with 6 bases of the junction left unmatched. The CDR3 spells CASSRRGLDTGELFF. CDR3 sequence (DNA): TGTGCCAGCAGCCGCAGGGGGCTCGACACCGGGGAGCTGTTTTTT.

The V and J genes are TRBV4-3 and TRBJ2-2; D is possibly TRBD1 (6 bases). The CDR3 spans 15 residues. V was trimmed by 4 bases and J by 5 bases, leaving 14 bases between them. From germline, CDR1 is LGHNA and CDR2 YSLEER. This chain's CDR3 is CASSLGPGDTGELFF. The CDR3, as DNA: TGCGCCAGCAGCCTCGGGCCAGGGGATACCGGGGAGCTGTTTTTT.

The genes are TRBV15 and TRBJ2-7, with D perhaps matching TRBD2 (5 bases). The CDR3 is 13 residues long. V dropped 4 bases and J dropped 3 bases, with 10 bases sitting between them. CDR1 LNHNV and CDR2 YYDKDF come from the germline V gene (reference sequence). CDR3 region: CATSISGGYEQYF. CDR3 DNA: TGTGCCACCAGCATATCAGGAGGCTACGAGCAGTACTTC.

This chain links TRBV28 with TRBJ1-2; no reliable D call. CDR1 and CDR2 (germline): MDHEN, SYDVKM. The ends were cut back, 8 bases at V and 8 bases at J, with 24 bases in the middle. This CDR3 is built from 15 residues. The CDR3 DNA follows: TGTGCCAGCTTTCCGGGAACTATGGCTACAAAAGGCTACACCTTC. The encoded protein is CASFPGTMATKGYTF.

The genes are TRBV5-4 and TRBJ2-1; 8 nucleotides agree with TRBD1. Germline values: CDR1 SGHNT, CDR2 YYREEE (reference sequence). V was pared by 3 bases and J by 4 bases, with 0 bases of the junction left unmatched. CDR3 size: 13 residues. Here the CDR3 reads CASSYRGYNEQFF. The CDR3, as DNA: TGTGCCAGCAGCTACAGGGGGTACAATGAGCAGTTCTTC.

The V and J genes are TRBV5-1 and TRBJ1-6; no clear D. CDR1 and CDR2 (germline): SGHRS, YFSETQ. The CDR3 totals 17 residues. V gave up 4 bases and J gave up 10 bases, with 24 bases separating them. CDR3 DNA: TGCGCCAGCAGCGCCGGGCCCCCGGGAATGGCATTCTCACCCCTCCACTTT. Its translation: CASSAGPPGMAFSPLHF.

The chain employs TRBV7-2 and TRBJ2-7, with TRBD1 matching 8 bases. This CDR3 contains 16 residues. CDR1 is SGHTA, CDR2 FQGNSA, per germline. V shed 5 bases and J 4 bases; nucleotides not matched to a gene: 13. CDR3 DNA sequence: TGTGCCAGCAGCCTATTATCCGGGACAGGAGTTTACGAGCAGTACTTC. Encoded protein: CASSLLSGTGVYEQYF.

A single count supports this clone. This sequence joins TRBV7-9 and TRBJ2-5; D is unclear. CDR1 is SEHNR and CDR2 is FQNEAQ in the germline V gene (reference sequence). The CDR3 is made up of 14 amino acids. Trimming stripped 5 bases from V and 2 bases from J, with 12 bases between. The DNA of the CDR3 is TGTGCCAGCAGCCCCCCTAGGATTCAAGAGACCCAGTACTTC. Translated: CASSPPRIQETQYF.

The chain carries TRBV11-2 and TRBJ2-1; D is undetermined. This CDR3 has 12 residues. V shed 1 base and J shed 6 bases, with 4 bases lying between them. The germline V gene encodes CDR1 SGHAT and CDR2 FQNNGV. This CDR3 reads CASSLVSNEQFF. CDR3 coding DNA: TGTGCCAGCAGCTTAGTCTCCAATGAGCAGTTCTTC.

This clone turned up a few times. The chain has TRBV5-6 and TRBJ1-5; weak D call: TRBD1 (5 bases). CDR3 length equals 15 residues. The V gene lost 3 bases and the J gene lost 2 bases, with 12 bases spanning the gap. Per the germline V gene, CDR1 is SGHDT and CDR2 is YYEEEE. The CDR3 region is CASSSWGVGNQPQHF. The CDR3 DNA sequence: TGTGCCAGCAGCTCCTGGGGGGTTGGCAATCAGCCCCAGCATTTT.

The chain joins TRBV7-2 to TRBJ2-1; 8 bases fit TRBD2. Germline CDR1 reads SGHTA; CDR2 reads FQGNSA. The CDR3 extends over 15 amino acids. Germline trimming cut 4 bases from V and 7 bases from J; bases unmatched to any gene: 9. The CDR3 region has the DNA TGTGCCAGCAGCTCAGCGGGAGTGATTATGAATGAGCAGTTCTTC. This encodes CASSSAGVIMNEQFF.

The chain combines TRBV9 with TRBJ2-7, with TRBD2 identical over 12 bases. With V trimmed by 0 bases and J by 3 bases, 4 bases remained unmatched. CDR1 and CDR2 (germline): SGDLS, YYNGEE. The CDR3 runs 16 residues. CDR3 amino acids: CASSVGASGRDYEQYF. The CDR3 DNA reads TGTGCCAGCAGCGTAGGTGCTAGCGGGAGGGACTACGAGCAGTACTTC. Filled out from reference TRBV9 and TRBJ2-7, the complete variable domain reads DSGVTQTPKHLITATGQRVTLRCSPRSGDLSVYWYQQSLDQGLQFLIQYYNGEERAKGNILERFSAQQFPDLHSELNLSSLELGDSALYFCASSVGASGRDYEQYFGPGTRLTVT.

This chain links TRBV3-1 (or the pseudogene TRBV3-2) with TRBJ2-2; TRBD2 agrees at 8 bases. This CDR3 contains 16 residues. The V gene's germline CDR1 is LGHDT and CDR2 YNNKEL (reference sequence). Trimming cost V 2 bases and J 4 bases; bases outside gene matches: 6. The CDR3 is CASSQISGRLTGELFF. CDR3 DNA sequence: TGTGCCAGCAGCCAAATCAGCGGGAGACTCACCGGGGAGCTGTTTTTT.